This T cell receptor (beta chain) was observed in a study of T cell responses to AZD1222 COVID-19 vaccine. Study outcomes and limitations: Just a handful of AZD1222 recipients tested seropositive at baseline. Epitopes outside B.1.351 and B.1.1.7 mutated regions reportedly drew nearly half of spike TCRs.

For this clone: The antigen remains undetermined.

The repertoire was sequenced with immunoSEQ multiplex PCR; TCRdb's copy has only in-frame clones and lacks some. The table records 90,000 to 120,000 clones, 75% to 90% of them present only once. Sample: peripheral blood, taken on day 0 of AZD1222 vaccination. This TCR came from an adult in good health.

CDR3 DNA: TGTGCCAGCACCGTGAGGGTGGGGTACGAGCAGTACTTC. Translating gives CASTVRVGYEQYF. The genes are TRBV2 and TRBJ2-7, with D possibly matching TRBD2 (5 bases). This CDR3 is built from 13 residues. Between the trimmed V and J ends, which lost 7 bases and 4 bases, there was a span of 14 bases. Germline assignment: CDR1 SNHLY and CDR2 FYNNEI.